Listed below are T cell receptor beta chains from one sample, sequenced in a study of blood T cell repertoires in COVID-19. Sequenced by immunoSEQ multiplex PCR; TCRdb stores in-frame clones only, minus some. This table has about 160,000 clones, over 75% appearing once. The sequenced material came from PBMCs or T cells enriched from blood (not recorded which). These receptors all stem from a woman aged 45-65 years who had recovered from COVID-19. The CDR3 runs from the conserved cysteine through the conserved F or W. D genes are given only for firm matches. Clone sizes are given selectively: once, few, many, or a class where the clone is expanded.

J	D	V	size	CDR3	DNA
TRBJ1-3	.	TRBV3-1/TRBV3-2	once	CASSQDKAGSGNTIYF	TGTGCCAGCAGCCAAGATAAAGCAGGATCTGGAAACACCATATATTTT
TRBJ1-5	.	TRBV28	.	CASRAGGVVSQPQHF	TGTGCCAGCAGAGCCGGGGGGGTCGTAAGTCAGCCCCAGCATTTT
TRBJ2-1	.	TRBV11-3	once	CASSLSRETYNEQFF	TGTGCCAGCAGCTTATCCCGGGAGACCTACAATGAGCAGTTCTTC
TRBJ1-6	TRBD1	TRBV24-1	.	CGGTGGERAPLHF	TGTGGGGGGACAGGGGGCGAGAGGGCACCCCTCCACTTT
TRBJ2-2	TRBD1	TRBV2	.	CASSAGQGNGELFF	TGTGCCAGCAGCGCGGGACAGGGGAACGGGGAGCTGTTTTTT
TRBJ1-1	TRBD1	TRBV6-5	.	CASRRGTGGTEAFF	TGTGCCAGCAGACGGGGGACAGGGGGCACTGAAGCTTTCTTT
TRBJ2-7	.	TRBV3-1/TRBV3-2	few	CASEVFDGSSYEQYF	TGTGCCAGTGAGGTGTTTGACGGAAGCTCCTACGAGCAGTACTTC
TRBJ2-2	.	TRBV9	.	CASSAGRDRRNTGELFF	TGTGCCAGCAGCGCCGGGCGGGACAGAAGAAACACCGGGGAGCTGTTTTTT
TRBJ2-3	TRBD1	TRBV6-5	.	CATLTGGADTQYF	TGTGCCACCCTGACAGGGGGCGCGGATACGCAGTATTTT
TRBJ1-4	TRBD1	TRBV4-1	.	CASSLAGTGPGEKLFF	TGCGCCAGCAGCCTGGCCGGGACAGGGCCCGGGGAAAAACTGTTTTTT
TRBJ2-2	.	TRBV19	.	CASIGQGHILNTGELFF	TGTGCCAGTATTGGGCAGGGGCATATACTAAACACCGGGGAGCTGTTTTTT
TRBJ2-3	.	TRBV7-3	.	CASSPRGRSTDTQYF	TGTGCCAGCAGCCCCCGAGGAAGAAGCACAGATACGCAGTATTTT
TRBJ1-4	.	TRBV3-1/TRBV3-2	.	CASSQDWRQGEKLFF	TGTGCCAGCAGCCAAGATTGGCGGCAGGGTGAAAAACTGTTTTTT
TRBJ1-2	TRBD1	TRBV18	.	CASSPNRDSLANYGYTF	TGTGCCAGCTCACCAAACCGGGACAGTCTAGCTAACTATGGCTACACCTTC
TRBJ2-7	TRBD2	TRBV3-1/TRBV3-2	.	CASSRGGTEQYF	TGTGCCAGCAGCCGGGGGGGAACCGAGCAGTACTTC
TRBJ2-7	.	TRBV4-1	.	CASSQGGGLSYEQYF	TGCGCCAGCAGCCAAGGGGGCGGCCTCTCCTACGAGCAGTACTTC
TRBJ2-2	.	TRBV29-1	.	CSVDRGNTGELFF	TGCAGCGTTGACAGGGGGAACACCGGGGAGCTGTTTTTT
TRBJ1-3	TRBD1	TRBV3-1/TRBV3-2	.	CASSRVGGDGNTIYF	TGTGCCAGCAGCCGAGTAGGGGGCGACGGAAACACCATATATTTT
TRBJ2-7	.	TRBV27	few	CASSFAGGAQSEQYF	TGTGCCAGCAGTTTTGCAGGAGGGGCGCAATCCGAGCAGTACTTC
TRBJ1-5	.	TRBV24-1	few	CATSDPRGNQPQHF	TGTGCCACCAGTGACCCGAGGGGGAATCAGCCCCAGCATTTT
TRBJ2-1	.	TRBV30	.	CAWSVGVRGEQFF	TGTGCCTGGAGTGTAGGGGTACGTGGTGAGCAGTTCTTC
TRBJ1-4	.	TRBV19	.	CASLSRGTEEKLFF	TGTGCCAGTCTATCTAGGGGGACGGAGGAAAAACTGTTTTTT
TRBJ1-1	TRBD1	TRBV5-1	.	CASSRRPGTGTEAFF	TGCGCCAGCAGCCGACGACCCGGGACAGGGACTGAAGCTTTCTTT
TRBJ2-2	.	TRBV10-3	.	CAISDGGELFF	TGTGCCATCAGTGACGGCGGGGAGCTGTTTTTT
TRBJ1-2	TRBD1	TRBV6-5	.	CASRHLDRGDGYTF	TGTGCCAGCAGGCACCTAGACAGGGGCGATGGCTACACCTTC
TRBJ2-7	TRBD1	TRBV28	once	CASSLLDRGHSYEQYF	TGTGCCAGCAGTTTATTGGACAGGGGGCACTCCTACGAGCAGTACTTC
TRBJ1-5	.	TRBV19	.	CASSIAAINQPQHF	TGTGCCAGTAGTATTGCGGCCATCAATCAGCCCCAGCATTTT
TRBJ2-7	TRBD1	TRBV18	.	CASSPTKQGASGEQYF	TGTGCCAGCTCACCAACCAAACAGGGGGCGTCTGGGGAGCAGTACTTC
TRBJ2-1	.	TRBV7-8	.	CASSIGTQNEQFF	TGTGCCAGCAGCATAGGGACTCAGAATGAGCAGTTCTTC
TRBJ2-1	.	TRBV21-1	.	CASRREPYNEQFF	TGTGCCAGCAGACGGGAACCCTACAATGAGCAGTTCTTC
TRBJ1-2	.	TRBV19	.	CASSIVRLEGASYGYTF	TGTGCCAGTAGTATAGTCCGGTTGGAGGGAGCCTCCTATGGCTACACCTTC
TRBJ1-1	.	TRBV6-5	few	CASSRVIGEAFF	TGTGCCAGCAGCAGGGTGATTGGTGAAGCTTTCTTT
TRBJ2-6	TRBD1	TRBV5-1	once	CASSEQGSGANVLTF	TGCGCCAGCAGCGAACAGGGGTCTGGGGCCAACGTCCTGACTTTC
TRBJ2-3	TRBD2	TRBV28	.	CAVGSGGGSSTDTQYF	TGTGCCGTCGGTAGCGGGGGGGGCTCTAGCACAGATACGCAGTATTTT
TRBJ1-2	TRBD1	TRBV7-9	.	CASSSGQGGRYGYTF	TGTGCCAGCAGCTCGGGACAGGGGGGCCGATATGGCTACACCTTC
TRBJ1-2	.	TRBV30	.	CAWSPTGLYGYTF	TGTGCCTGGAGCCCGACAGGCCTCTATGGCTACACCTTC
TRBJ1-4	TRBD1	TRBV20-1	.	CSASPQGVYEKLFF	TGCAGTGCTAGTCCGCAGGGGGTTTATGAAAAACTGTTTTTT
TRBJ1-5	.	TRBV28	.	CASSLKPRYQPQHF	TGTGCCAGCAGTTTGAAGCCCCGGTATCAGCCCCAGCATTTT
TRBJ2-3	TRBD2	TRBV3-1/TRBV3-2	.	CASSQGGGLATDTQYF	TGTGCCAGCAGCCAAGGGGGGGGACTAGCAACAGATACGCAGTATTTT
TRBJ2-7	TRBD1	TRBV19	.	CASSIGGQGVPYEQYF	TGTGCCAGTAGTATAGGGGGACAGGGAGTCCCCTACGAGCAGTACTTC
TRBJ2-1	TRBD2	TRBV27	few	CASSSPGTSGRNEQFF	TGTGCCAGCAGTTCCCCCGGGACTAGCGGGAGAAATGAGCAGTTCTTC
TRBJ2-5	.	TRBV7-2	.	CASSTRSLTETQYF	TGTGCCAGCAGCACGAGGTCCCTTACGGAGACCCAGTACTTC
TRBJ2-5	TRBD2	TRBV19	.	CASSFRTSGQETQYF	TGTGCCAGTAGTTTTCGGACTAGCGGGCAAGAGACCCAGTACTTC
TRBJ2-2	.	TRBV10-3	.	CAISVEFTGELFF	TGTGCCATCAGTGTTGAGTTCACCGGGGAGCTGTTTTTT
TRBJ2-5	TRBD1	TRBV7-8	.	CASSLDRGDYGETQYF	TGTGCCAGCAGCCTAGACAGGGGAGACTATGGAGAGACCCAGTACTTC
TRBJ1-2	TRBD1	TRBV18	.	CASSPTGDSGYTF	TGTGCCAGCTCACCGACAGGGGACAGCGGCTACACCTTC
TRBJ1-2	TRBD1	TRBV28	.	CASSNAGTEGYGYTF	TGTGCCAGCAGCAACGCCGGGACAGAAGGCTATGGCTACACCTTC
TRBJ1-6	.	TRBV28	.	CASSLWPVYNSPLHF	TGTGCCAGCAGTTTATGGCCGGTTTATAATTCACCCCTCCACTTT
TRBJ1-2	TRBD1	TRBV2	.	CASSGTGSNYGYTF	TGTGCCAGCAGTGGGACAGGGTCTAACTATGGCTACACCTTC
TRBJ2-1	.	TRBV19	.	CASSINSYNEQFF	TGTGCCAGTAGTATAAACAGCTACAATGAGCAGTTCTTC